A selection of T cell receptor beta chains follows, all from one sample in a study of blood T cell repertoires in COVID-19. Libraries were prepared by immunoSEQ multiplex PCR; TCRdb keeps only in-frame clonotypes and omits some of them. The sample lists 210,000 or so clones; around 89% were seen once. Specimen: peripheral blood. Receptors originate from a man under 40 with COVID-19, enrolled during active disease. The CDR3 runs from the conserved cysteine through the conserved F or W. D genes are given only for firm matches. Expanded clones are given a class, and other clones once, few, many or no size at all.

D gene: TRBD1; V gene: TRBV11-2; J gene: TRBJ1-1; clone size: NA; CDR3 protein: CASSLPGQGTEAFF; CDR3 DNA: TGTGCCAGCAGCCTTCCGGGACAGGGGACTGAAGCTTTCTTT
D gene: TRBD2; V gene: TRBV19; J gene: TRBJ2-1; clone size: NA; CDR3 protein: CASGTSGNNEQFF; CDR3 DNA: TGTGCCAGTGGGACTAGCGGAAACAATGAGCAGTTCTTC
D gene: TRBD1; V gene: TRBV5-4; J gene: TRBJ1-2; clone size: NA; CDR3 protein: CASSLTGGTFGYTF; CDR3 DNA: TGTGCCAGCAGCTTGACAGGGGGCACGTTTGGCTACACCTTC
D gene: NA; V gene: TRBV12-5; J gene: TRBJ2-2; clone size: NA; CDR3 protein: CASGTGQNTGELFF; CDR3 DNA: TGTGCTAGTGGTACGGGACAGAACACCGGGGAGCTGTTTTTT
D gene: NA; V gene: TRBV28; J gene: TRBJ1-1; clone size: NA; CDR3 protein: CASTGLLFEAFF; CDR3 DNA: TGTGCCAGCACCGGTTTGCTATTTGAAGCTTTCTTT
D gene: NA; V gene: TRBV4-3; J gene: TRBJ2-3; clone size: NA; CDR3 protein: CASSQDLVADYTDTQYF; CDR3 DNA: TGCGCCAGCAGCCAAGATCTGGTAGCGGACTACACAGATACGCAGTATTTT
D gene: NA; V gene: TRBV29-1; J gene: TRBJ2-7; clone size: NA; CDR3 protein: CSGTGGTEKVYEQYF; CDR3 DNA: TGCAGCGGGACTGGAGGGACAGAGAAAGTCTACGAGCAGTACTTC
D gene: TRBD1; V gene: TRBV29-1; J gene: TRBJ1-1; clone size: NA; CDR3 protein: CSVQGQGNTEAFF; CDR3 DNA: TGCAGCGTCCAGGGACAGGGGAACACTGAAGCTTTCTTT
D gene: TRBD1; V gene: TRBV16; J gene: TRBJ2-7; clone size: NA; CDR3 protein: CASSQSRTGTYEQYF; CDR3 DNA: TGTGCCAGCAGCCAATCGAGGACAGGGACCTACGAGCAGTACTTC
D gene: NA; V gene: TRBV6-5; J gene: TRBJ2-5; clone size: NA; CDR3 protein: CASRGGGLQETQYF; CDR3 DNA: TGTGCCAGCAGGGGGGGAGGTCTCCAAGAGACCCAGTACTTC
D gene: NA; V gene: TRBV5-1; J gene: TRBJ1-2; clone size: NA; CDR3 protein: CASSPQGDYGYTF; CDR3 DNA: TGCGCCAGCAGCCCACAGGGAGACTATGGCTACACCTTC
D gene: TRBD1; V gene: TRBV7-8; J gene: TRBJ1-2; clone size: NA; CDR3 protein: CASSPGQGPYGYTF; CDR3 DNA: TGTGCCAGCAGCCCCGGACAGGGGCCCTATGGCTACACCTTC
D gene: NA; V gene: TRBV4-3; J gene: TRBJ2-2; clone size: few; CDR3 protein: CASSPGTSTGELFF; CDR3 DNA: TGCGCCAGCAGCCCCGGGACTTCGACCGGGGAGCTGTTTTTT
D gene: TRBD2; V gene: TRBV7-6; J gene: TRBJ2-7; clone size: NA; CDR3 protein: CASSPSGISSYEQYF; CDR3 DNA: TGTGCCAGCAGCCCTAGCGGGATTAGCTCCTACGAGCAGTACTTC
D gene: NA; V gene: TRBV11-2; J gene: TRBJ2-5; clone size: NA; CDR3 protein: CASSLEDSRQETQYF; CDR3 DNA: TGTGCCAGCAGCTTAGAAGACAGTCGACAAGAGACCCAGTACTTC
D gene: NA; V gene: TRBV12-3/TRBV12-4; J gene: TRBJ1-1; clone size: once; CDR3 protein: CASSFGRRGEAFF; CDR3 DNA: TGTGCCAGCAGTTTCGGTAGGAGGGGTGAAGCTTTCTTT
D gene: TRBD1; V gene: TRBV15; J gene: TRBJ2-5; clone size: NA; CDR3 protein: CATSSGPAGGQETQYF; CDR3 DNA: TGTGCCACCAGCAGCGGTCCAGCAGGGGGCCAAGAGACCCAGTACTTC
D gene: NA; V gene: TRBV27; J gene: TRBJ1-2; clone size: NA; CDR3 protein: CASSLWGDLYGYTF; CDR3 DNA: TGTGCCAGCAGTTTATGGGGGGATCTCTATGGCTACACCTTC